What follows are 7 T cell receptor beta chains derived from one specimen sequenced in a study of beta chain features in type 1 diabetes. Expressed TCRB transcripts got sequenced, as all isolated RNA was reverse transcribed. Some clones are missing from TCRdb's copy, which holds only in-frame ones; the method was immunoSEQ multiplex PCR. The sample holds under 800,000 clones, 15% to 17% seen once. The sequencing input was naive CD4+ T cells from blood. The receptors were gathered from a man younger than 35 in good health.

The genes are TRBV29-1 and TRBJ2-3; possibly TRBD1 for D (6 bases). The length of the CDR3 is 13 residues. Germline CDR1 SQVTM, CDR2 ANQGSEA. V was shortened by 3 bases and J by 2 bases, with 9 bases between the two germline ends. CDR3 nucleotides: TGCAGCGTTGAGTCAGGGGCCACAGATACGCAGTATTTT. It encodes CSVESGATDTQYF.

The J gene is TRBJ1-2, the V gene TRBV30; 7 bases are a match to TRBD1. There are 12 residues in the CDR3. Germline loops: CDR1 GTSNPN, CDR2 SVGIG (reference sequence). With 0 bases clipped from V and 6 bases from J, the junction kept 1 base outside the gene matches. In DNA form, the CDR3 reads TGTGCCTGGAGTGTGGGACAGCATGGCTACACCTTC. The encoded protein is CAWSVGQHGYTF.

This rearrangement joins TRBV9 to TRBJ2-1, with D hard to call. Per germline, CDR1 SGDLS and CDR2 YYNGEE. Trimming cost V 4 bases and J 0 bases, with 8 bases left between them. The CDR3 is made up of 14 amino acids. CDR3 sequence reads: CASSTSSSYNEQFF. The CDR3 DNA is TGTGCCAGCAGCACCTCGAGCTCCTACAATGAGCAGTTCTTC.

This clone was seen a handful of times. This chain links TRBV6-1 with TRBJ2-5, with D possibly being TRBD1 or TRBD2 (6 bases each). Looked up from germline, CDR1 is MNHNS and CDR2 is SASEGT. The CDR3 has 15 amino acids. Trimming removed 0 bases from V and 4 bases from J, with 12 bases in between. CDR3 DNA: TGTGCCAGCAGTGAAGCGATCAGGGGAGGAGAGACCCAGTACTTC. Residues: CASSEAIRGGETQYF.

The chain recombines TRBV28 with TRBJ2-2; possibly TRBD2 for D (7 bases). The ends were cut back, 6 bases at V and 4 bases at J, with 15 bases in the middle. CDR1 is MDHEN and CDR2 is SYDVKM in the germline V gene. The CDR3 is 15 amino acids. CDR3 sequence reads: CASSRGGAVTGELFF. The DNA of the CDR3 is TGTGCCAGCAGCCGTGGGGGGGCGGTCACCGGGGAGCTGTTTTTT.

The chain has TRBV7-2 and TRBJ1-2, with 7 bases identical to TRBD1. V lost 1 base to trimming and J lost 4 bases; unmatched junction nucleotides: 6. The CDR3 consists of 15 residues. Looked up from germline, CDR1 is SGHTA and CDR2 is FQGNSA. CDR3 DNA sequence: TGTGCCAGCAGCTTAGGACAGGGAAGGGCCTATGGCTACACCTTC. This gives the protein CASSLGQGRAYGYTF.

The rearrangement uses TRBV19 and TRBJ2-2, with D perhaps assigned TRBD1 or TRBD2 (5 bases each). V lost 2 bases to trimming and J lost 4 bases, with 8 bases between them. The CDR3 extends over 14 amino acids. Looked up from germline, CDR1 is LNHDA and CDR2 is SQIVND (reference sequence). The CDR3: CASSIKGTTGELFF. As DNA, the CDR3 is TGTGCCAGTAGTATAAAAGGGACCACCGGGGAGCTGTTTTTT.